These T cell receptor beta chains were read from a single sample in a study of T-cell reconstitution after alpha-beta-depleted transplantation in children. MiXCR, applied by TCRdb to the PCR reads, yields one record per CDR3 protein. The table records 550,000 to 800,000 distinct CDR3 sequences, around 14% of them present only once. The sequences come from PBMCs, collected before TCRalphabeta/CD19-depleted stem cell transplant. The receptors were gathered from a girl aged 2-10 years with congenital amegakaryocytic thrombocytopenia, due to receive a stem cell transplant. The conserved cysteine and the conserved F or W are not part of the CDR3 here. Rows may omit the clone size; those that give it use once, few, many or a size class.

j_call,clone_size,v_call,cdr3_aa
TRBJ2-1,.,TRBV5-1,ASSPGTSWNEQF
TRBJ2-4,few,TRBV5-1,ASSLDALAKNIQY
TRBJ1-1,.,TRBV4-1,ASSPQGQAGTEAF
TRBJ2-7,many,TRBV6-5,ASREQGHEQY
TRBJ2-3,many,TRBV7-2,ASSPTSNTDTQY
TRBJ2-5,.,TRBV23-1,ASSQTRRAQETQY
TRBJ2-5,many,TRBV28,ASTFKRTGALQETQY
TRBJ2-7,many,TRBV5-1,ASSLDQGRDEQY
TRBJ2-1,many,TRBV4-1,ASSQEGVEQF
TRBJ2-1,many,TRBV5-1,ASSIEDHTYNEQF
TRBJ1-4,few,TRBV10-3,AISESPGGREKLF
TRBJ1-4,many,TRBV6-1,ASCRQRANEKLF
TRBJ2-1,many,TRBV10-3,AISREGPYNEQF
TRBJ2-2,.,TRBV7-3,ASTTSGGPPGELF
TRBJ2-5,many,TRBV20-1,SAHSLVASETQY
TRBJ1-3,.,TRBV9,ASSFYMVTGNTIS
TRBJ1-1,many,TRBV29-1,SVKQKNTEAF
TRBJ2-7,many,TRBV20-1,SASTPFGAYEQY
TRBJ2-2,few,TRBV7-9,ASSLAAPGPPGELF
TRBJ2-5,.,TRBV20-1,SARAGVGYETQY
TRBJ1-4,many,TRBV28,ASIRQGGEKLF
TRBJ2-6,few,TRBV12-3/TRBV12-4,ASSLVVTLSGANVLT
TRBJ2-3,many,TRBV6-2/TRBV6-3,ASSSLHFPGTSGSADTQY
TRBJ2-7,many,TRBV12-3/TRBV12-4,ASSGDRLTKQY
TRBJ1-5,few,TRBV6-1,ASREGGGTISNQPQH
TRBJ2-5,few,TRBV12-3/TRBV12-4,ASSTSGYQETQY
TRBJ2-1,few,TRBV11-1,ASSLGGTSGRRNNEQF
TRBJ2-7,many,TRBV25-1,ASSSPKGTAYEQY
TRBJ2-1,many,TRBV12-3/TRBV12-4,ASSFQLAPELGEQF
TRBJ2-7,many,TRBV20-1,SATEDDIHYEQY
TRBJ2-5,few,TRBV10-1,ASSEQGAQETQY
TRBJ1-5,few,TRBV13,ASSSGVGRQPQH
TRBJ2-1,.,TRBV4-1,ASSQGQANEQF
TRBJ2-7,many,TRBV7-2,ASSRPIVGYEQY
TRBJ2-7,.,TRBV5-6,ASSPLREGSYEQY
TRBJ1-1,.,TRBV6-1,ASSTWRLGGTEAF
TRBJ1-5,few,TRBV5-6,ASSFYGFNQPQH
TRBJ2-4,many,TRBV15,ATSKVGGLAKNIQY
TRBJ1-2,.,TRBV20-1,SASPGRRHGQEYGYT
TRBJ2-1,few,TRBV29-1,SANRDRGNIGAYNEQF
TRBJ2-1,.,TRBV7-9,ASSLRGRADEQF
TRBJ2-3,many,TRBV12-3/TRBV12-4,ASTVRDDTQY
TRBJ2-2,many,TRBV7-6,ASSGLAGAGELF
TRBJ1-6,few,TRBV12-3/TRBV12-4,ASSYLPGRALNSPLH
TRBJ2-1,.,TRBV19,ASSIFEMVNEQF
TRBJ2-5,.,TRBV20-1,SASLDRGQETQY
TRBJ1-1,.,TRBV5-1,ASSLSLAGQGAQAF
TRBJ1-5,few,TRBV20-1,CARGGGQGHYNQPQH
TRBJ2-7,few,TRBV28,ASRTSGRLD
TRBJ2-5,many,TRBV12-3/TRBV12-4,ATRQAQTQETQY
TRBJ1-1,.,TRBV3-1,ASSQEVQGPTEAF
TRBJ1-1,many,TRBV4-1,ASSQDGGRRDTEAF
TRBJ2-5,few,TRBV7-9,ASSSLRLAVQETQY
TRBJ2-1,.,TRBV5-5,ASSVFWTSGLNEQF
TRBJ2-6,.,TRBV5-1,ASAIGLAGAGANVLT